Listed below are T cell receptor beta chains from one sample, sequenced in a study of blood T cell repertoires in COVID-19. The protocol was immunoSEQ multiplex PCR, while the TCRdb copy is restricted to in-frame clones and leaves out a portion. The sample carries 160,000 or so clones, roughly 80% recorded once. Sequenced sample: PBMCs or T cells enriched from blood (not recorded which). Source of these receptors: a woman in her sixties who had recovered from COVID-19. Each CDR3 is given with its conserved first and last residue. Fields, in order: clone size, D gene, J gene, CDR3 length, V gene, CDR3 protein, CDR3 DNA. D genes are given only for firm matches. Some rows mark clone size as missing; the rest say once, few, many or name a class of expanded clone.

.	TRBD2	TRBJ2-5	16	TRBV2	CASRGGTSVPGETQYF	TGTGCCAGCAGGGGAGGGACTAGCGTTCCGGGGGAGACCCAGTACTTC
.	.	TRBJ2-1	11	TRBV6-6	CASSRVNEQFF	TGTGCCAGCTCGAGGGTCAATGAGCAGTTCTTC
.	.	TRBJ2-5	14	TRBV7-2	CASSLNGGPETQYF	TGTGCCAGCAGCCTTAACGGGGGGCCAGAGACCCAGTACTTC
.	.	TRBJ2-1	12	TRBV5-8	CASSLSSNEQFF	TGTGCCAGCAGCTTATCGTCCAATGAGCAGTTCTTC
.	TRBD1	TRBJ2-7	13	TRBV10-3	CAIGTRDRGEQYF	TGTGCCATCGGGACCCGGGACAGGGGCGAGCAGTACTTC
.	TRBD2	TRBJ2-5	15	TRBV9	CASSVTSGEGETQYF	TGTGCCAGCAGCGTAACTAGCGGGGAGGGAGAGACCCAGTACTTC
.	.	TRBJ2-1	14	TRBV13	CASSLGLAYNEQFF	TGTGCCAGCAGCTTAGGCCTCGCCTACAATGAGCAGTTCTTC
.	.	TRBJ1-4	12	TRBV27	CASSPGGEKLFF	TGTGCCAGCAGTCCGGGAGGGGAAAAACTGTTTTTT
.	.	TRBJ1-4	12	TRBV7-6	CASSFAGEKLFF	TGTGCCAGCAGCTTCGCAGGGGAAAAACTGTTTTTT
.	TRBD2	TRBJ2-3	15	TRBV19	CASSLWSGGADTQYF	TGTGCCAGTTCCCTTTGGAGCGGGGGGGCAGATACGCAGTATTTT
.	.	TRBJ1-2	12	TRBV6-5	CASEAGAYGYTF	TGTGCCAGCGAGGCAGGGGCCTATGGCTACACCTTC
.	TRBD1	TRBJ1-2	12	TRBV6-4	CASTMTGGGYTF	TGTGCCAGCACTATGACAGGGGGGGGCTACACCTTC
.	.	TRBJ2-1	15	TRBV14	CASSQSKWVGDEQFF	TGTGCCAGCAGCCAGAGTAAGTGGGTGGGCGATGAGCAGTTCTTC
.	TRBD1	TRBJ2-5	15	TRBV2	CASSEVGQGGETQYF	TGTGCCAGCAGTGAGGTTGGACAGGGGGGAGAGACCCAGTACTTC
.	TRBD1	TRBJ2-7	14	TRBV18	CASSPQGASYEQYF	TGTGCCAGCTCACCTCAGGGGGCATCCTACGAGCAGTACTTC
.	.	TRBJ2-3	16	TRBV19	CASSMLSGLNTDTQYF	TGTGCCAGTAGTATGCTTTCTGGACTTAACACAGATACGCAGTATTTT
once	TRBD1	TRBJ2-7	16	TRBV29-1	CSVEQYRDRDSYEQYF	TGCAGCGTTGAGCAGTACCGGGACAGGGACTCCTACGAGCAGTACTTC
few	.	TRBJ1-1	14	TRBV11-2	CASSLWGANTEAFF	TGTGCCAGCAGCTTATGGGGCGCGAACACTGAAGCTTTCTTT
.	TRBD1	TRBJ1-5	12	TRBV5-6	CASRQGNQPQHF	TGTGCCAGCAGACAGGGGAATCAGCCCCAGCATTTT
.	.	TRBJ1-1	17	TRBV5-1	CASSLREITSMNTEAFF	TGCGCCAGCAGCTTACGGGAGATCACATCCATGAACACTGAAGCTTTCTTT
.	TRBD1	TRBJ2-7	14	TRBV11-1	CASSLGRGSYEQYF	TGTGCCAGCAGCTTAGGCAGGGGGTCCTACGAGCAGTACTTC
.	.	TRBJ1-5	14	TRBV27	CASSQVTSNQPQHF	TGTGCCAGCAGCCAGGTTACGAGCAATCAGCCCCAGCATTTT
once	TRBD2	TRBJ2-3	18	TRBV18	CASSPRVGTSGFQDTQYF	TGTGCCAGCTCACCACGCGTCGGGACTAGCGGGTTCCAAGATACGCAGTATTTT
.	TRBD1	TRBJ1-5	12	TRBV5-6	CASSFGTVEQHF	TGTGCCAGCAGCTTTGGGACAGTAGAGCAGCATTTT
.	.	TRBJ2-1	13	TRBV27	CASSLAGSNEQFF	TGTGCCAGCAGTTTAGCGGGGTCCAATGAGCAGTTCTTC
.	.	TRBJ1-6	17	TRBV5-1	CASSLAGVSSYNSPLHF	TGCGCCAGCAGCTTGGCGGGAGTGAGCTCCTATAATTCACCCCTCCACTTT
few	.	TRBJ1-1	13	TRBV18	CASSPGQNTEAFF	TGTGCCAGCTCACCCGGACAGAACACTGAAGCTTTCTTT
.	TRBD1	TRBJ2-5	15	TRBV9	CASSSWTGVPETQYF	TGTGCCAGCAGCTCTTGGACAGGGGTGCCCGAGACCCAGTACTTC
.	TRBD1	TRBJ1-1	15	TRBV11-2	CASSLARGGKTEAFF	TGTGCCAGCAGCTTAGCTCGAGGGGGCAAGACTGAAGCTTTCTTT
.	.	TRBJ1-2	14	TRBV30	CAWSVTGLLGGYTF	TGTGCCTGGAGTGTAACGGGGTTACTCGGTGGCTACACCTTC
.	.	TRBJ1-2	14	TRBV30	CAWSVRGGVDGYTF	TGTGCCTGGAGTGTACGCGGAGGGGTGGATGGCTACACCTTC
.	.	TRBJ1-2	16	TRBV21-1	CASSKVPTGPWDGYTF	TGTGCCAGCAGCAAAGTTCCTACAGGGCCCTGGGATGGCTACACCTTC
.	TRBD1	TRBJ2-3	15	TRBV10-1	CASSQGQARGDTQYF	TGCGCCAGCAGCCAGGGACAGGCGAGAGGAGATACGCAGTATTTT
.	TRBD2	TRBJ2-1	17	TRBV4-2	CASSQDTRGGRYNEQFF	TGTGCCAGCAGCCAAGATACCCGGGGGGGCCGCTACAATGAGCAGTTCTTC
.	.	TRBJ1-2	16	TRBV29-1	CSVEAGQANPYYGYTF	TGCAGCGTTGAAGCTGGCCAGGCCAACCCCTACTATGGCTACACCTTC
.	.	TRBJ1-5	14	TRBV24-1	CATRQGHGNQPQHF	TGTGCCACCAGGCAGGGACATGGCAATCAGCCCCAGCATTTT
.	TRBD1	TRBJ2-7	14	TRBV6-5	CASSPTGGLYEQYF	TGTGCCAGCAGCCCGACAGGGGGTCTCTACGAGCAGTACTTC
.	.	TRBJ2-1	15	TRBV5-1	CASSLGTGLANEQFF	TGCGCCAGCAGCTTGGGCACAGGGTTGGCCAATGAGCAGTTCTTC
once	.	TRBJ1-2	12	TRBV29-1	CSVVAREDGYTF	TGCAGCGTTGTGGCCAGGGAGGATGGCTACACCTTC
.	.	TRBJ2-2	14	TRBV5-4	CASSRGQYTGELFF	TGTGCCAGCAGCAGGGGACAATACACCGGGGAGCTGTTTTTT
.	TRBD1	TRBJ1-4	13	TRBV5-1	CASRGQGNEKLFF	TGCGCCAGCAGGGGACAGGGGAATGAAAAACTGTTTTTT
once	.	TRBJ1-6	18	TRBV6-1	CASSDLGRLSSYNSPLHF	TGTGCCAGCAGTGATCTTGGCAGGCTTAGCTCCTATAATTCACCCCTCCACTTT
.	TRBD1	TRBJ2-7	15	TRBV7-3	CASSISGTAHYEQYF	TGTGCCAGCAGCATATCCGGGACAGCTCACTACGAGCAGTACTTC
few	.	TRBJ1-2	14	TRBV7-2	CASRGQLANYGYTF	TGTGCCAGCAGGGGGCAGCTAGCTAACTATGGCTACACCTTC
many	.	TRBJ1-1	12	TRBV5-6	CASKGEYTEAFF	TGTGCCAGCAAGGGAGAATACACTGAAGCTTTCTTT
many	.	TRBJ2-7	15	TRBV5-6	CASSLAAGFYYEQYF	TGTGCCAGCAGCTTGGCCGCAGGATTTTACTACGAGCAGTACTTC
.	TRBD1	TRBJ1-1	14	TRBV4-1	CASSPGQGYTEAFF	TGCGCCAGCAGCCCCGGACAGGGATACACTGAAGCTTTCTTT
.	.	TRBJ2-2	14	TRBV7-3	CASSPQGSGGELFF	TGTGCCAGCAGTCCTCAGGGGTCGGGCGGGGAGCTGTTTTTT
.	.	TRBJ2-7	14	TRBV7-8	CASSFRRVRDEQYF	TGTGCCAGCAGCTTCAGGAGGGTTCGCGACGAGCAGTACTTC
.	TRBD1	TRBJ2-7	14	TRBV18	CASSPGDSYYEQYF	TGTGCCAGCTCACCGGGGGACAGTTACTACGAGCAGTACTTC
.	.	TRBJ2-1	15	TRBV5-1	CASSLTAGARNEQFF	TGCGCCAGCAGCTTGACGGCGGGGGCCCGGAATGAGCAGTTCTTC
.	TRBD2	TRBJ2-1	15	TRBV11-2	CASSQSGGDYNEQFF	TGTGCCAGCAGCCAGAGCGGGGGTGACTACAATGAGCAGTTCTTC
few	.	TRBJ1-6	14	TRBV4-1	CASSADGNNSPLHF	TGCGCCAGCAGCGCGGACGGGAATAATTCACCCCTCCACTTT
.	TRBD1	TRBJ1-2	13	TRBV28	CASRLTGQYGYTF	TGTGCCAGCAGATTGACAGGGCAGTATGGCTACACCTTC
.	.	TRBJ1-2	13	TRBV5-4	CASSTKTLDGYTF	TGTGCCAGCAGCACCAAAACTTTGGATGGCTACACCTTC